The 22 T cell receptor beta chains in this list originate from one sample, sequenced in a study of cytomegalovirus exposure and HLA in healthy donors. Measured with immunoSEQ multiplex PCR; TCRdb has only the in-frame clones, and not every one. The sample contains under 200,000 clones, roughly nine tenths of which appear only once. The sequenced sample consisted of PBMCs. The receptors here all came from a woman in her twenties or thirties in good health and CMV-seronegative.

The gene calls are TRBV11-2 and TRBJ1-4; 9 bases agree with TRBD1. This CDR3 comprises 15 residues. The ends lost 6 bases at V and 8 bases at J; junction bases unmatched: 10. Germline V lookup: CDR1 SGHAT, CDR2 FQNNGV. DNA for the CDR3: TGTGCCAGCAGTCCAACCGGGACAGGGCGCGAAAAACTGTTTTTT. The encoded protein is CASSPTGTGREKLFF.

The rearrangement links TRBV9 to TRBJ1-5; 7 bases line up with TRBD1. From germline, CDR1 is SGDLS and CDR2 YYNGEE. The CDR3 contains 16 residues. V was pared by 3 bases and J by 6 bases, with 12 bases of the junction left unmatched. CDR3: CASSASRGQGGQPQHF. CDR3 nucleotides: TGTGCCAGCAGCGCCTCCCGAGGGCAGGGGGGTCAGCCCCAGCATTTT.

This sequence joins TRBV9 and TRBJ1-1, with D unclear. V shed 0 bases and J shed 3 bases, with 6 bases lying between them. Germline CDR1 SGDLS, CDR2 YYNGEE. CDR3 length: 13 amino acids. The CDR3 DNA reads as TGTGCCAGCAGCGTAGTTTACGACACTGAAGCTTTCTTT. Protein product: CASSVVYDTEAFF.

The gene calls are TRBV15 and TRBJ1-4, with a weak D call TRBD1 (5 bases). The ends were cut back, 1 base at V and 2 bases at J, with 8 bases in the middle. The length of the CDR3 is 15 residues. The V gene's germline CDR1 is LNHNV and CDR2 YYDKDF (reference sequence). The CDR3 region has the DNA TGTGCCACCAGCAGAGTGGGGGAGACTAATGAAAAACTGTTTTTT. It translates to CATSRVGETNEKLFF.

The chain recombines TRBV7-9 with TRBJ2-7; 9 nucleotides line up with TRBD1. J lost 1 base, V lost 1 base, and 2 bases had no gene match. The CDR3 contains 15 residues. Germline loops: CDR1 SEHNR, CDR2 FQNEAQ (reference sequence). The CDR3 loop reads CASSLDRGQSYEQYF. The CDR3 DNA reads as TGTGCCAGCAGCTTAGACAGGGGGCAGTCCTACGAGCAGTACTTC.

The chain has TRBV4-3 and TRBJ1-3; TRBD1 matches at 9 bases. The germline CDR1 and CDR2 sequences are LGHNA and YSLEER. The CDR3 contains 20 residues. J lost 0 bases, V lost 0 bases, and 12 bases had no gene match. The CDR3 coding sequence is TGCGCCAGCAGCCAAGATGGGGGACAGGGCCGAACCTACTCTGGAAACACCATATATTTT. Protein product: CASSQDGGQGRTYSGNTIYF.

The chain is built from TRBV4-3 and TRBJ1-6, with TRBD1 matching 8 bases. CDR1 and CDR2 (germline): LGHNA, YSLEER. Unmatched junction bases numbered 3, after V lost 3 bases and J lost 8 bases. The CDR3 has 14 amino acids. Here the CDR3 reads CASSHGQGDSPLHF. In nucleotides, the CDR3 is TGCGCCAGCAGCCACGGACAGGGCGATTCACCCCTCCACTTT.

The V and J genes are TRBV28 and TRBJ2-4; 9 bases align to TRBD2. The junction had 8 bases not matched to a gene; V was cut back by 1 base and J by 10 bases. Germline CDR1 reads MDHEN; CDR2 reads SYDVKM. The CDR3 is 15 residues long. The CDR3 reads CASSLSREGRGIQYF. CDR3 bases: TGTGCCAGCAGTTTATCGCGGGAGGGCCGGGGGATTCAGTACTTC.

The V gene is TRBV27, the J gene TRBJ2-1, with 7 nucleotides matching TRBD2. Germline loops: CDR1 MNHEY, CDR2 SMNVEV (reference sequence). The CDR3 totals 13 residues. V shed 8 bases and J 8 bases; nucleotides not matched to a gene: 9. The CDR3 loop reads CASAGEGFYEQFF. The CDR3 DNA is TGTGCCAGCGCGGGGGAGGGTTTTTATGAGCAGTTCTTC.

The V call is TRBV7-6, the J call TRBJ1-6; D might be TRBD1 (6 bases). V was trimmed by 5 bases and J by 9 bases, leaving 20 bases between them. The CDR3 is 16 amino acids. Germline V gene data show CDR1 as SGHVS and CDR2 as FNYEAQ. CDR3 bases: TGTGCCAGCAGCCCGATGGGGGGCAGCGTTGGTTCACCCCTCCACTTT. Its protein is CASSPMGGSVGSPLHF.

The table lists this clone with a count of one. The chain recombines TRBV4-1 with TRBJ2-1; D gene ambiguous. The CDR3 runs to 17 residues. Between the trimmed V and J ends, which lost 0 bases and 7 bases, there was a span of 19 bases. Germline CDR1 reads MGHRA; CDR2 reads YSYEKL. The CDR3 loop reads CASSQEGSSTGINEQFF. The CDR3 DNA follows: TGCGCCAGCAGCCAAGAGGGCAGTTCGACGGGTATAAATGAGCAGTTCTTC.

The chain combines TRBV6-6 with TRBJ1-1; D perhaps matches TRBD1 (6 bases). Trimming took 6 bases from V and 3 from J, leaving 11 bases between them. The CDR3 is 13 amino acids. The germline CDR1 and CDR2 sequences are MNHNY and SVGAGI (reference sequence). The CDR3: CASRQTGHTEAFF. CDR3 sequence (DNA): TGTGCCAGCAGACAAACAGGGCACACTGAAGCTTTCTTT.

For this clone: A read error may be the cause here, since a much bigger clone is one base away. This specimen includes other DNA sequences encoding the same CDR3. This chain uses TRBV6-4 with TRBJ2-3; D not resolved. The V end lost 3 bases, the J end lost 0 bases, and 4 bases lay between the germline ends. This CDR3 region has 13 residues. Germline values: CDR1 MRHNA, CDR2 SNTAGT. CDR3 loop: CASSDGSTDTQYF. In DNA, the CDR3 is TGTGCCAGCAGTGATGGGAGCACAGATACGCAGTATTTT.

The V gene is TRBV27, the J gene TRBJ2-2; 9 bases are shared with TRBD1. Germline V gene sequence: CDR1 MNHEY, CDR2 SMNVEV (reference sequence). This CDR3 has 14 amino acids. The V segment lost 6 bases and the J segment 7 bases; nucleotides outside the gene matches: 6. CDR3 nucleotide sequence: TGTGCCAGCAGAAGGACAGGGGTGGGCGGGGAGCTGTTTTTT. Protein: CASRRTGVGGELFF.

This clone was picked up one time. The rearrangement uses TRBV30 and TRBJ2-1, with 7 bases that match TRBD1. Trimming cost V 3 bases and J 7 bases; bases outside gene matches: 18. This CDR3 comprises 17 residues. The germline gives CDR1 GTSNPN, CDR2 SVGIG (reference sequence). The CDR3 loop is CAWSRIAGTEGYNEQFF. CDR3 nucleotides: TGTGCCTGGAGCCGAATTGCCGGGACAGAGGGATATAATGAGCAGTTCTTC.

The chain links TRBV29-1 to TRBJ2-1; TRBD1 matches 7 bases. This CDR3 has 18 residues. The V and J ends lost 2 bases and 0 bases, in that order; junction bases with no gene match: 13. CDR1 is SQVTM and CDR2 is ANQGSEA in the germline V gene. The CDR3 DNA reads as TGCAGCGTTGAATGGACAGGTAGAGACCACAGCTCCTACAATGAGCAGTTCTTC. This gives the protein CSVEWTGRDHSSYNEQFF.

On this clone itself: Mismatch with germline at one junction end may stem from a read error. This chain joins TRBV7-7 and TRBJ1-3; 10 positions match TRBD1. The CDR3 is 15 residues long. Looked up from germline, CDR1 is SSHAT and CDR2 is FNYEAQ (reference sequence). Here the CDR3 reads CASSSGTGAGNTIYF. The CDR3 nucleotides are TGTGCTAGCAGCTCCGGGACAGGGGCTGGAAACACCATATATTTT. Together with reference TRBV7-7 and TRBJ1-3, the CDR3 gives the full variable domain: GAGVSQSPRYKVTKRGQDVTLRCDPISSHATLYWYQQALGQGPEFLTYFNYEAQPDKSGLPSDRFSAERPEGSISTLTIQRTEQRDSAMYRCASSSGTGAGNTIYFGEGSWLTVV.

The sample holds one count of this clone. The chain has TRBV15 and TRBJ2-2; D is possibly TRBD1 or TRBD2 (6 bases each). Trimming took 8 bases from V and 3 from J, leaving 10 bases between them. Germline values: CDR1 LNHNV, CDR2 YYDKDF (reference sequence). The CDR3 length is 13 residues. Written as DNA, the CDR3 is TGTGCCACCGGCCGGGGGCACACCGGGGAGCTGTTTTTT. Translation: CATGRGHTGELFF.

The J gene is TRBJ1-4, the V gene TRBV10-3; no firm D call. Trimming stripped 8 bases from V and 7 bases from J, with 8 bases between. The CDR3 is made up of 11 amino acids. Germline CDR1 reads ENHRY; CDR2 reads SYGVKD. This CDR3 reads CAIGEIEKLFF. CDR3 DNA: TGTGCCATCGGAGAAATTGAAAAACTGTTTTTT.

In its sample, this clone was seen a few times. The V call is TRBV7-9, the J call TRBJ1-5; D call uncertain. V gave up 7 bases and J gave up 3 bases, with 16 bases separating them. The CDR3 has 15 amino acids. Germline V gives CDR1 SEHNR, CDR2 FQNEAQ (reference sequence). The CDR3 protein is CASTSSSENNQPQHF. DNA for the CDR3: TGTGCCAGCACCTCTTCTAGTGAGAACAATCAGCCCCAGCATTTT. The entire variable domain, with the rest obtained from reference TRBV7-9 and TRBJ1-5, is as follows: DTGVSQNPRHKITKRGQNVTFRCDPISEHNRLYWYRQTLGQGPEFLTYFQNEAQLEKSRLLSDRFSAERPKGSFSTLEIQRTEQGDSAMYLCASTSSSENNQPQHFGDGTRLSIL.

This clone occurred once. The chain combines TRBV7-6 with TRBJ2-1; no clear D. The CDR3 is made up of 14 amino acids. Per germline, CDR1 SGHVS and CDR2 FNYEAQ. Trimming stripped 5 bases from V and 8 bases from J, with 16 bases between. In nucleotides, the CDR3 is TGTGCCAGCAGCGCCGTTGGGCGTACCGATGAGCAGTTCTTC. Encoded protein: CASSAVGRTDEQFF.

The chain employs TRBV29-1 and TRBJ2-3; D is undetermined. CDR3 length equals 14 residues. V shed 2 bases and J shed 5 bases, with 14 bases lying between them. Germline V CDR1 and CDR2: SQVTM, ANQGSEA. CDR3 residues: CSVERVSGLDTQYF. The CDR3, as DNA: TGCAGCGTTGAACGGGTATCGGGCTTAGATACGCAGTATTTT.